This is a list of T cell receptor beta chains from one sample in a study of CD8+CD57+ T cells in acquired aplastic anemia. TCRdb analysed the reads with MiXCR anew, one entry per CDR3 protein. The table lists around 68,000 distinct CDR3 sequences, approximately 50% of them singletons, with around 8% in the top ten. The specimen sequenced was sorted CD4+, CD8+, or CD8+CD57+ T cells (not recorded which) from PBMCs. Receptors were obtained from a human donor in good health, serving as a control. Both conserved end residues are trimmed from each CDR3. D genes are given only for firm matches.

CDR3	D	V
ATSGLAGYQETQY	TRBD2	TRBV24-1
ASSFLQGNEKLF	TRBD1	TRBV5-6
SAREGGPRETQY	NA	TRBV20-1
ASSLAEFGEQY	NA	TRBV7-8
ASSESPDRQETQY	NA	TRBV10-2
ASSTGYNEQF	NA	TRBV2
AISVTQETQY	NA	TRBV10-3
ATSDRTAEQF	NA	TRBV24-1
ASSYPGGPNEELL	NA	TRBV7-8
SARLSGGTYNEQF	TRBD2	TRBV20-1
ASSKYRAHYNEQF	NA	TRBV25-1
ASSDGTLWQY	NA	TRBV25-1
STEAGVYNEQF	TRBD2	TRBV29-1
ATSRRGRYGYT	NA	TRBV15
AISDGQATNEKLF	NA	TRBV10-3
ASAGVAGSTDTQY	TRBD2	TRBV12-3/TRBV12-4